Shown below are 7 T cell receptor beta chains from a single sample sequenced in a study of PD-L1 blockade in urothelial cancer. Time point described: pretreatment peripheral blood. Using immunoSEQ multiplex PCR, the repertoire was profiled, and TCRdb retains in-frame clones only, with some absent. The sample shows approximately 48,000 clones, 87% of them seen only once. The input for sequencing was PBMCs, taken around atezolizumab (anti-PD-L1) treatment. The receptor source for this set is a woman aged 55-69 years with urothelial cancer.

The chain links TRBV15 to TRBJ1-2, with TRBD1 matching over 7 bases. V lost 1 base and J lost 8; bases outside the gene matches: 1. Germline V CDR1 and CDR2: LNHNV, YYDKDF (reference sequence). The CDR3 contains 12 residues. In nucleotides, the CDR3 is TGTGCCACCAGCAGAGTGGGACAGGGCTACACCTTC. This codes for CATSRVGQGYTF.

J is TRBJ2-1 and V is TRBV5-4; 8 bases are shared with TRBD2. This CDR3 region has 14 residues. V lost 4 bases and J lost 7; bases outside the gene matches: 7. The germline V gene encodes CDR1 SGHNT and CDR2 YYREEE (reference sequence). CDR3 DNA sequence: TGTGCCAGCAGCCCCCGGACGGGGGGGAATGAGCAGTTCTTC. Protein sequence: CASSPRTGGNEQFF.

This chain links TRBV7-2 with TRBJ1-1, with TRBD1 matching over 7 bases. J lost 5 bases, V lost 4 bases, and 7 bases had no gene match. CDR3 length: 14 amino acids. The germline V gene has CDR1 SGHTA and CDR2 FQGNSA. CDR3 region: CASSSSGGLTEAFF. CDR3 nucleotide sequence: TGTGCCAGCAGCTCGTCAGGGGGTTTAACTGAAGCTTTCTTT.

This chain links TRBV6-4 with TRBJ2-7; TRBD2 matches at 14 bases. Germline CDR1 MRHNA, CDR2 SNTAGT. The CDR3 totals 14 residues. Trimming took 2 bases from V and 6 from J; bases not matched to a gene: 0. The CDR3 DNA reads as TGTGCCAGCAGTGACGGGACTAGCGGGAGCGAGCAGTACTTC. Its protein product is CASSDGTSGSEQYF.

The genes are TRBV21-1 and TRBJ1-6. TRBV21-1 is reported as a pseudogene. The CDR3 runs to 17 residues. CDR3 in amino acids: CASSNVPGSSYNSPLHF. CDR3 nucleotide sequence: TGTGCCAGCAGCAATGTCCCGGGAAGCTCCTATAATTCACCCCTCCACTTT.

The chain uses TRBV6-1 and TRBJ1-5; no firm D call. V lost 3 bases and J lost 6, with 6 bases in between. The V gene's germline CDR1 is MNHNS and CDR2 SASEGT. CDR3 length: 12 residues. CDR3 in amino acids: CASSDPGQPQHF. CDR3 bases: TGTGCCAGCAGTGACCCGGGTCAGCCCCAGCATTTT.

This sequence joins TRBV15 and TRBJ1-5; a possible D gene is TRBD1 (5 bases). The CDR3 sequence is 17 residues long. The germline V gene has CDR1 LNHNV and CDR2 YYDKDF (reference sequence). Trimming took off 0 bases at V and 3 bases at J, with 15 bases between the two ends. CDR3 nucleotides: TGTGCCACCAGCAGAGATAATTGGGGGGAGGCCAATCAGCCCCAGCATTTT. It is translated as CATSRDNWGEANQPQHF.